The clone carrying this T cell receptor beta chain was detected a few times. Its antigen remains unidentified. TCRdb keeps only in-frame clones here, not all; method: immunoSEQ multiplex PCR. The sample lists about 92,000 clones; roughly 78% were seen once. As to time point: baseline, week 1 (first vaccination visit). Stated treatment: pre-vaccination baseline after standard-of-care therapy. The donors' diagnosis was new WHO grade 3 or 4 astrocytoma that was IDH1-mutant and ATRX-lost. V was cut by 2 bases and J by 4 bases, with 14 bases left in between. Germline V gives CDR1 SGHAT, CDR2 FQNNGV. The CDR3 extends over 15 amino acids. This sample is part of a study of a mutant IDH1 vaccine in newly diagnosed glioma. Whole-study context: Earlier care involved radiotherapy, temozolomide, or both, and the majority received both. Broader study findings: Pseudoprogression looked unconnected to shifts in top peripheral T cell clonotypes.

This chain joins TRBV11-2 and TRBJ1-1; maybe TRBD1 (6 bases). This TCR was recovered from a man in his forties with glioma. The input for sequencing was PBMCs, taken from a glioma patient treated with radiotherapy, temozolomide or both. The CDR3 region is CASSLSMGAGTEAFF. For the CDR3, the DNA is TGTGCCAGCAGCTTAAGCATGGGGGCGGGCACTGAAGCTTTCTTT.